Presented here are 22 T cell receptor beta chains from one specimen sequenced in a study of T cell responses to AZD1222 COVID-19 vaccine (dated by TCRdb to the early 2020s). The library came from the immunoSEQ multiplex PCR assay. This immuneACCESS table, as held by TCRdb, lists in-frame sequences with V and J called but not all clones. Of the missing ones, under half trace to an unresolved V gene in checked studies; the others have no known cause. The sample contains more than 150,000 clones, 90% to 95% of them found a single time. The biggest ten clones account for 1.3% of the sample. The sample's time point label, in plain terms: about 28 days (+/-7) after the second vaccine dose. This sample comprised peripheral blood, obtained 28 days after the second AZD1222 dose. Source of these receptors: an adult who received the AZD1222 COVID-19 vaccine.

The rearrangement uses TRBV12-3 or TRBV12-4 and TRBJ1-1, with D maybe TRBD1 (6 bases). The V gene lost 5 bases and the J gene lost 1 base, with 8 bases spanning the gap. There are 13 residues in the CDR3. Written as DNA, the CDR3 is TGTGCCAGCAGTCGCAGGGGGAACACTGAAGCTTTCTTT. Protein product: CASSRRGNTEAFF.

The chain joins TRBV5-1 to TRBJ1-2; TRBD1 matches 10 bases. Trimming cost V 2 bases and J 2 bases; bases outside gene matches: 9. The CDR3 covers 17 residues. The germline gives CDR1 SGHRS, CDR2 YFSETQ. CDR3 nucleotides: TGCGCCAGCAGCTTTCCGACAGGGGGCGAGGTAAACTATGGCTACACCTTC. Its protein is CASSFPTGGEVNYGYTF.

V and J are TRBV27 and TRBJ1-1; tentatively, D is TRBD1 (5 bases). Germline CDR1 reads MNHEY; CDR2 reads SMNVEV (reference sequence). This CDR3 has 15 residues. Trimming stripped 7 bases from V and 0 bases from J, with 15 bases between. The CDR3 nucleotides are TGTGCCAGCACCGTTACAGGTGCCCTGAACACTGAAGCTTTCTTT. It is translated as CASTVTGALNTEAFF.

This clone was seen just once. The gene calls are TRBV28 and TRBJ1-2, with 12 bases fitting TRBD1. Germline assignment: CDR1 MDHEN and CDR2 SYDVKM. J was trimmed by 8 bases and V by 6 bases; bases with no gene match: 10. The CDR3 totals 15 residues. CDR3: CASRNPGQGARGYTF. CDR3 sequence (DNA): TGTGCCAGCAGGAATCCGGGACAGGGGGCGCGGGGCTACACCTTC.

The genes are TRBV4-1 and TRBJ1-4, with 7 bases identical to TRBD1. Per the germline V gene, CDR1 is MGHRA and CDR2 is YSYEKL. V shed 6 bases, J shed 3 bases, and the junction held 4 bases outside the gene matches. This CDR3 contains 14 residues. CDR3 coding DNA: TGCGCCAGCAGACAGGGGTTATCTAATGAAAAACTGTTTTTT. Translated: CASRQGLSNEKLFF.

V gene TRBV14 combines with J gene TRBJ1-3; no firm D call. The CDR3 has 16 amino acids. Germline V CDR1 and CDR2: SGHDN, FVKESK. V was shortened by 4 bases and J by 0 bases, with 13 bases between the two germline ends. CDR3 loop: CASSPFAGLSGNTIYF. In nucleotides, the CDR3 is TGTGCCAGCAGCCCCTTCGCGGGCCTCTCTGGAAACACCATATATTTT.

This clone was detected once. CDR3 sequence (DNA): TGTGCCATCAGGGAAACAGGGAAGGGCTACACCTTC. Translation: CAIRETGKGYTF. The genes are TRBV10-3 and TRBJ1-2, with D possibly being TRBD1 (6 bases). The CDR3 has 12 amino acids. Germline V lookup: CDR1 ENHRY, CDR2 SYGVKD. V was pared by 6 bases and J by 8 bases, with 13 bases between.

The count of this clone is one. The V and J genes are TRBV2 and TRBJ1-5; D remains unclear. The V gene's germline CDR1 is SNHLY and CDR2 FYNNEI. Trimming took 7 bases from V and 3 from J, leaving 10 bases between them. The CDR3 runs 13 residues. The DNA for the CDR3 is TGTGCCAGCAACCGGGCCTACAATCAGCCCCAGCATTTT. Translating it yields CASNRAYNQPQHF.

The V call is TRBV28, the J call TRBJ2-7; TRBD1 might be the D (6 bases). Looked up from germline, CDR1 is MDHEN and CDR2 is SYDVKM. This CDR3 is 14 amino acids long. V lost 5 bases, J lost 0 bases, and 11 bases lay in between. The CDR3 DNA reads TGTGCCAGCAGTGGACAGCCGAGCTCCTACGAGCAGTACTTC. As protein: CASSGQPSSYEQYF.

The chain uses TRBV27 and TRBJ2-6, with D maybe TRBD1 (6 bases). Germline V gene lookup returns CDR1 MNHEY and CDR2 SMNVEV (reference sequence). The CDR3 consists of 16 residues. V lost 5 bases and J 2 bases, leaving 13 bases between the germline ends. The CDR3 coding sequence is TGTGCCAGCAGTAAAACAGGGATCCCTGGGGCCAACGTCCTGACTTTC. Residues: CASSKTGIPGANVLTF.

The genes are TRBV20-1 and TRBJ1-1; tentative D call: TRBD1 (5 bases). Germline V gene lookup returns CDR1 DFQATT and CDR2 SNEGSKA (reference sequence). The CDR3 is made up of 11 amino acids. The CDR3 DNA follows: TGCAGGGTACCAAGGGGCACTGAAGCTTTCTTT. Residues: CRVPRGTEAFF.

The genes are TRBV7-8 and TRBJ2-1; 8 nucleotides line up with TRBD2. The CDR3 consists of 16 residues. The trim removed 8 bases at V and 8 bases at J, leaving 17 bases unmatched. Germline values: CDR1 SGHVS, CDR2 FQNEAQ. CDR3 residues: CASGPLGGLGDDEQFF. As DNA, the CDR3 is TGTGCCAGCGGACCCCTCGGGGGACTAGGGGACGATGAGCAGTTCTTC.

V usage is TRBV19 and J usage is TRBJ1-1; D is uncertain. V was trimmed by 3 bases and J by 1 base, leaving 9 bases between them. Germline CDR1 is LNHDA and CDR2 is SQIVND (reference sequence). This CDR3 has 14 amino acids. The CDR3 loop is CASSIKHANTEAFF. In nucleotides, the CDR3 is TGTGCCAGTAGTATCAAGCACGCGAACACTGAAGCTTTCTTT. The variable domain in full, with the rest retrieved from reference TRBV19 and TRBJ1-1, is DGGITQSPKYLFRKEGQNVTLSCEQNLNHDAMYWYRQDPGQGLRLIYYSQIVNDFQKGDIAEGYSVSREKKESFPLTVTSAQKNPTAFYLCASSIKHANTEAFFGQGTRLTVV.

The rearrangement links TRBV27 to TRBJ1-5, with D unclear. Germline values: CDR1 MNHEY, CDR2 SMNVEV (reference sequence). Between the trimmed V and J ends, which lost 0 bases and 3 bases, there was a span of 6 bases. The CDR3 is 14 residues long. The CDR3 loop reads CASSLSVLNQPQHF. CDR3 nucleotide sequence: TGTGCCAGCAGTTTATCGGTCCTCAATCAGCCCCAGCATTTT.

The chain joins TRBV2 to TRBJ1-5, with 10 bases identical to TRBD1. V lost 6 bases and J lost 7; bases outside the gene matches: 3. Germline V lookup: CDR1 SNHLY, CDR2 FYNNEI. This CDR3 is 13 amino acids long. The CDR3 region is CASSADRGQPQHF. CDR3 sequence (DNA): TGTGCCAGCAGCGCGGACAGGGGGCAGCCCCAGCATTTT.

V is TRBV28 and J is TRBJ1-4; 9 positions agree with TRBD1. Germline assignment: CDR1 MDHEN and CDR2 SYDVKM. The trim removed 6 bases at V and 7 bases at J, leaving 6 bases unmatched. The CDR3 consists of 14 residues. For the CDR3, the DNA is TGTGCCAGCAGGGAAACAGGGGGCACTGAAAAACTGTTTTTT. It is translated as CASRETGGTEKLFF.

This chain links TRBV4-1 with TRBJ1-2, with D tentatively TRBD1 (5 bases). Germline values: CDR1 MGHRA, CDR2 YSYEKL. V lost 0 bases and J lost 2, with 10 bases in between. This CDR3 comprises 15 residues. The CDR3, as DNA: TGCGCCAGCAGCCAAGAGCGGGGCCAGAACTATGGCTACACCTTC. It is translated as CASSQERGQNYGYTF.

V usage is TRBV12-5 and J usage is TRBJ1-3; D is ambiguous. Deletions cut 3 bases from V and 2 bases from J, with 17 bases between. The CDR3 contains 17 residues. Per the germline V gene, CDR1 is LGHNT and CDR2 is FRNRAP. The CDR3 DNA sequence: TGTGCTAGTGGTTTATATTCGGGCAGCGCCCCTGGAAACACCATATATTTT. Its translation is CASGLYSGSAPGNTIYF.

The CDR3 sequence: CASSPDRRNTEAFF. The CDR3 DNA follows: TGTGCCAGCAGTCCAGACAGGAGGAACACTGAAGCTTTCTTT. The rearrangement uses TRBV7-2 and TRBJ1-1; tentatively, D is TRBD1 (6 bases). There are 14 residues in the CDR3. The V gene lost 6 bases and the J gene lost 1 base, with 12 bases spanning the gap. The germline V gene has CDR1 SGHTA and CDR2 FQGNSA.

The genes are TRBV6-4 and TRBJ2-3; TRBD2 matches at 8 bases. Germline lookup yields CDR1 MRHNA and CDR2 SNTAGT. The CDR3 has 14 residues. Trimming removed 0 bases from V and 4 bases from J; junction bases left unmatched: 0. CDR3 sequence: CASSDSRGADTQYF. CDR3 in DNA: TGTGCCAGCAGTGACTCGCGGGGGGCAGATACGCAGTATTTT.

The chain joins TRBV6-5 to TRBJ1-1, with D possibly TRBD1 on 6 matching bases. The CDR3 is 16 amino acids. The germline V gene has CDR1 MNHEY and CDR2 SVGAGI. V lost 0 bases and J lost 3, with 14 bases in between. CDR3 region: CASSYSVRGWDTEAFF. CDR3 sequence (DNA): TGTGCCAGCAGTTACTCGGTGAGGGGGTGGGACACTGAAGCTTTCTTT.

This chain joins TRBV7-2 and TRBJ2-5; TRBD2 matches at 14 bases. Germline loops: CDR1 SGHTA, CDR2 FQGNSA. V was pared by 3 bases and J by 4 bases, with 4 bases of the junction left unmatched. CDR3 length: 16 amino acids. The chain's CDR3 is CASSFDGLAGGETQYF. The CDR3 DNA reads as TGTGCCAGCAGCTTCGACGGACTAGCGGGAGGAGAGACCCAGTACTTC.